Included here is one T cell receptor (beta chain) sequence, with context. The sample is drawn from a study of control samples from healthy donors and cancer patients. TCRdb's table, derived via immunoSEQ multiplex PCR, lists solely in-frame clones and lacks some. Altogether roughly 130,000 clones are present, about 95% being singletons, with the ten largest covering about 3.6%. Trimming left V 2 bases short and J 1 base short, with 5 bases between. CDR1 is SGHVS and CDR2 is FQNEAQ in the germline V gene. The length of the CDR3 is 13 residues. The chain combines TRBV7-8 with TRBJ1-1; D not resolved. The TCR sequence derives from a young man in good health. Input material: blood. CDR3 coding DNA: TGTGCCAGCAGCTTATCCCGGAACACTGAAGCTTTCTTT. The encoded protein is CASSLSRNTEAFF. Full variable domain (missing parts from reference TRBV7-8 and TRBJ1-1): GAGVSQSPRYKVAKRGQDVALRCDPISGHVSLFWYQQALGQGPEFLTYFQNEAQLDKSGLPSDRFFAERPEGSVSTLKIQRTQQEDSAVYLCASSLSRNTEAFFGQGTRLTVV.